Below are 19 T cell receptor beta chains sequenced from a single sample in a study of T cells in Graves' hyperthyroidism and ophthalmopathy. The TCR beta CDR3 regions underwent amplification using RNA transcripts as the source. A set of HTBI primers served as the primers for a first-round RT-PCR of the TCR CDR3. TCRdb re-derived calls from the multiplex PCR reads in MiXCR, one entry per CDR3 protein. The sample lists 400,000 to 600,000 distinct CDR3 sequences, about 16% occurring once. What was sequenced was blood. These receptors were collected from a woman aged 30 to 39 with Graves' ophthalmopathy.

This clonotype was recorded many times. The V gene is TRBV20-1, the J gene TRBJ2-2; TRBD2 matches 10 bases. The V segment lost 0 bases and the J segment 3 bases; nucleotides outside the gene matches: 4. Germline CDR1 reads DFQATT; CDR2 reads SNEGSKA (reference sequence). The CDR3 is made up of 16 amino acids. CDR3 sequence (DNA): TGCAGTGCTAGAGATCAAAGCGGGAGGGACACCGGGGAGCTGTTTTTT. Translating gives CSARDQSGRDTGELFF.

The chain has TRBV7-3 and TRBJ1-1, with D possibly being TRBD1 (6 bases). With 1 base removed from V and 6 bases from J, the gap between germline ends came to 15 bases. This CDR3 spans 15 amino acids. Germline V lookup: CDR1 SGHTA, CDR2 FQGTGA. Here the CDR3 reads CASSLKGGGGAEAFF. CDR3 DNA: TGTGCCAGCAGCTTAAAAGGGGGGGGTGGCGCTGAAGCTTTCTTT.

This clonotype was seen repeatedly, ten times or more. This sequence joins TRBV7-2 and TRBJ2-1; D is ambiguous. Germline V CDR1 and CDR2: SGHTA, FQGNSA. The CDR3 contains 15 residues. V was pared by 0 bases and J by 10 bases, with 16 bases between. The CDR3 coding sequence is TGTGCCAGCAGCTTAGCGCCGGCTAGTGCATGGGAGCAGTTCTTC. Translating gives CASSLAPASAWEQFF.

This chain joins TRBV3-1 and TRBJ2-7; 8 bases are shared with TRBD1. J was trimmed by 2 bases and V by 0 bases; bases with no gene match: 6. Per germline, CDR1 LGHDT and CDR2 YNNKEL (reference sequence). The CDR3 is 16 amino acids. Written as DNA, the CDR3 is TGTGCCAGCAGCCAAGATTCTCAGGGGGCGCCCTACGAGCAGTACTTC. It encodes CASSQDSQGAPYEQYF.

This clonotype has at least ten counts. The rearrangement uses TRBV7-2 and TRBJ2-5; 9 bases are shared with TRBD1. V lost 5 bases, J lost 1 base, and 17 bases stayed unmatched. CDR3 length: 19 amino acids. Looked up from germline, CDR1 is SGHTA and CDR2 is FQGNSA. The CDR3: CASSPGQGRTRVSQETQYF. The CDR3 DNA reads TGTGCCAGCAGCCCCGGACAGGGGAGGACTAGGGTTAGCCAAGAGACCCAGTACTTC. The variable domain in full, completed from reference TRBV7-2 and TRBJ2-5, reads GAGVSQSPSNKVTEKGKDVELRCDPISGHTALYWYRQSLGQGLEFLIYFQGNSAPDKSGLPSDRFSAERTGGSVSTLTIQRTQQEDSAVYLCASSPGQGRTRVSQETQYFGPGTRLLVL.

This clonotype was seen more than once but under ten times. This CDR3 is CASSFKGDTQYF. The DNA of the CDR3 is TGTGCCAGCAGCTTCAAGGGAGATACGCAGTATTTT. The genes are TRBV7-9 and TRBJ2-3; D is unresolved. Per the germline V gene, CDR1 is SEHNR and CDR2 is FQNEAQ (reference sequence). Trimming shortened V by 3 bases and J by 5 bases, and 6 bases separated the two germline ends. This CDR3 contains 12 residues. The full variable domain, rest sourced from reference TRBV7-9 and TRBJ2-3, is DTGVSQNPRHKITKRGQNVTFRCDPISEHNRLYWYRQTLGQGPEFLTYFQNEAQLEKSRLLSDRFSAERPKGSFSTLEIQRTEQGDSAMYLCASSFKGDTQYFGPGTRLTVL.

In DNA form, the CDR3 reads TGTGCCAGCAGCGTAGCTTCCAGGCTTAATGAAAAACTGTTTTTT. Translating gives CASSVASRLNEKLFF. The chain is built from TRBV9 and TRBJ1-4; D not certain. V gave up 0 bases and J gave up 4 bases, with 10 bases separating them. Per germline, CDR1 SGDLS and CDR2 YYNGEE. The CDR3 contains 15 residues.

A few counts support this clonotype. This chain connects TRBV28 to TRBJ1-3; D uncertain. From germline, CDR1 is MDHEN and CDR2 SYDVKM. The CDR3 has 13 amino acids. V was pared by 7 bases and J by 0 bases, with 7 bases between. The CDR3 sequence is CASNVYSGNTIYF. As DNA, the CDR3 is TGTGCCAGCAACGTTTACTCTGGAAACACCATATATTTT.

This clonotype was seen repeatedly, ten times or more. The chain links TRBV28 to TRBJ2-1; a weak D match, TRBD2 (5 bases). The CDR3 is 17 amino acids. V lost 3 bases, J lost 3 bases, and 18 bases lay in between. CDR1 and CDR2 from the germline V gene are MDHEN and SYDVKM. The CDR3 DNA is TGTGCCAGCAGTTTGTTCACTGTTCCTAGCTTCTACAATGAGCAGTTCTTC. Its protein product is CASSLFTVPSFYNEQFF.

In its sample, this clonotype was seen many times. The V and J genes are TRBV7-2 and TRBJ2-3; D ambiguous. The CDR3 runs 15 residues. Germline-derived CDR1 and CDR2 are SGHTA and FQGNSA. Trimming took 3 bases from V and 3 from J, leaving 13 bases between them. CDR3 loop: CASSLEYRGTDTQYF. The CDR3 nucleotides are TGTGCCAGCAGCTTGGAGTACCGAGGTACAGATACGCAGTATTTT.

The DNA of the CDR3 is TGCGCCAGCAGCCAAGATCGGGTGGAATACGAGCAGTACTTC. Translated: CASSQDRVEYEQYF. The chain combines TRBV4-1 with TRBJ2-7; D gene unclear. V was cut by 0 bases and J by 4 bases, with 10 bases left in between. In germline, CDR1 is MGHRA, CDR2 YSYEKL. This CDR3 is built from 14 residues.

This clonotype was recorded a few times. The V gene is TRBV6-2 or TRBV6-3, the J gene TRBJ2-2; 7 bases agree with TRBD1. The CDR3 is made up of 13 amino acids. Germline V lookup: CDR1 MNHEY, CDR2 SVGEGT. V lost 6 bases, J lost 6 bases, and 4 bases stayed unmatched. This CDR3 reads CASRATGAGELFF. The DNA for the CDR3 is TGTGCCAGCAGAGCTACAGGGGCCGGGGAGCTGTTTTTT.

The chain recombines TRBV5-6 with TRBJ2-7, with 9 bases that match TRBD1. V gave up 6 bases and J gave up 2 bases; unmatched junction bases: 12. Germline loops: CDR1 SGHDT, CDR2 YYEEEE. CDR3 length: 16 amino acids. The CDR3 DNA sequence: TGTGCCAGCACCGAGATAGGACAGGGGCGGACCTACGAGCAGTACTTC. This encodes CASTEIGQGRTYEQYF. Full variable domain (rest looked up from reference TRBV5-6 and TRBJ2-7): DAGVTQSPTHLIKTRGQQVTLRCSPKSGHDTVSWYQQALGQGPQFIFQYYEEEERQRGNFPDRFSGHQFPNYSSELNVNALLLGDSALYLCASTEIGQGRTYEQYFGPGTRLTVT.

In this sample, this clonotype turned up many times. The chain links TRBV7-2 to TRBJ2-1, with D possibly being TRBD2 (5 bases). The V gene's germline CDR1 is SGHTA and CDR2 FQGNSA. V lost 5 bases and J 5 bases, leaving 10 bases between the germline ends. This CDR3 is built from 13 residues. The CDR3 spells CASSTGLHNEQFF. The CDR3 coding sequence is TGTGCCAGCAGCACCGGACTGCACAATGAGCAGTTCTTC.

This clonotype was seen ten or more times. J is TRBJ2-7 and V is TRBV6-5; 9 nucleotides align to TRBD1. The length of the CDR3 is 19 residues. Germline-derived CDR1 and CDR2 are MNHEY and SVGAGI. Trimming cost V 2 bases and J 0 bases; bases outside gene matches: 14. CDR3 in DNA: TGTGCCAGCAGTTACGAGAGGGGGACAGGGAAAGGAAACTCCTACGAGCAGTACTTC. It specifies CASSYERGTGKGNSYEQYF.

This clonotype was seen more than once but under ten times. The chain couples TRBV11-2 to TRBJ2-3, with 12 bases matching TRBD1. The CDR3 covers 18 residues. Germline V gives CDR1 SGHAT, CDR2 FQNNGV. The junction had 11 bases not matched to a gene; V was cut back by 1 base and J by 6 bases. The CDR3, as DNA: TGTGCCAGCAGCTTAGCTGTGGGACAGGGGGCCGCCGGGGATACGCAGTATTTT. The encoded protein is CASSLAVGQGAAGDTQYF.

The genes are TRBV20-1 and TRBJ1-5; D perhaps matches TRBD1 (5 bases). The CDR3 is 15 amino acids. Germline loops: CDR1 DFQATT, CDR2 SNEGSKA (reference sequence). Trimming took off 2 bases at V and 3 bases at J, with 14 bases between the two ends. The CDR3 reads CSARRSRVANQPQHF. The CDR3 bases are TGCAGTGCTAGAAGGTCCAGGGTAGCCAATCAGCCCCAGCATTTT.

The rearrangement links TRBV7-9 to TRBJ2-1; a possible D gene is TRBD2 (5 bases). The V end lost 4 bases, the J end lost 7 bases, and 11 bases lay between the germline ends. Germline V gene lookup returns CDR1 SEHNR and CDR2 FQNEAQ (reference sequence). CDR3 size: 13 residues. CDR3 sequence: CASSSASTNEQFF. Here the CDR3 DNA reads TGTGCCAGCAGCTCAGCTAGCACTAATGAGCAGTTCTTC.

This clonotype was counted only a few times. This rearrangement joins TRBV5-1 to TRBJ2-6; D uncertain. The V gene lost 3 bases and the J gene lost 0 bases, with 4 bases spanning the gap. This CDR3 spans 14 amino acids. CDR1 and CDR2 (germline): SGHRS, YFSETQ. CDR3 sequence: CASSWNSGANVLTF. The CDR3 DNA reads TGCGCCAGCAGCTGGAACTCTGGGGCCAACGTCCTGACTTTC.